The 11 T cell receptor beta chains below were found in one sample sequenced in a study of blood T cell repertoires in COVID-19. Generated by immunoSEQ multiplex PCR, the TCRdb table keeps only in-frame clones and is missing some. This table has about 210,000 clones, about 87% appearing once. Sequences were obtained from PBMCs or T cells enriched from blood (not recorded which). These receptors were taken from a man in his late teens or twenties with acute COVID-19.

This rearrangement joins TRBV19 to TRBJ1-2; TRBD1 agrees at 8 bases. Losses at the gene ends were 4 bases for V and 8 bases for J; bases not matched to a gene: 12. The CDR3 runs 15 residues. Germline CDR1 LNHDA, CDR2 SQIVND (reference sequence). The CDR3 here is CASSTRDRRMRGYTF. The CDR3 region has the DNA TGTGCCAGTAGTACCCGGGACAGGAGGATGAGGGGCTACACCTTC.

This clone was observed a handful of times. The CDR3 nucleotides read TGTGCCAGCAGCCCTGACAGAAGGAACACTGAAGCTTTCTTT. Residues: CASSPDRRNTEAFF. The chain employs TRBV14 and TRBJ1-1; TRBD1 might be the D (5 bases). Germline-derived CDR1 and CDR2 are SGHDN and FVKESK. Trimming left V 4 bases short and J 1 base short, with 10 bases between. The CDR3 sequence is 14 residues long.

This sequence joins TRBV3-1 (or the pseudogene TRBV3-2) and TRBJ2-3; D might be TRBD2 (6 bases). The V and J ends lost 2 bases and 2 bases respectively, with 26 bases between them. The CDR3 has 20 amino acids. Germline V CDR1 and CDR2: LGHDT, YNNKEL (reference sequence). CDR3 residues: CASSQSYWGSGGVATDTQYF. The CDR3 DNA sequence: TGTGCCAGCAGCCAAAGTTATTGGGGTAGCGGAGGCGTCGCCACAGATACGCAGTATTTT.

This clone was detected a few times. The chain links TRBV25-1 to TRBJ2-6; possible D gene TRBD1, 5 bases. Per germline, CDR1 MGHDK and CDR2 SYGVNS. Trimming pared 4 bases from V and 0 bases from J, leaving 16 bases between. This CDR3 region has 18 residues. The CDR3: CASSAAQDRHSGANVLTF. The DNA for the CDR3 is TGTGCCAGCAGTGCCGCACAGGACCGCCACTCTGGGGCCAACGTCCTGACTTTC.

The chain uses TRBV24-1 and TRBJ2-3; 10 nucleotides align to TRBD1. The CDR3 consists of 15 residues. Germline V gene lookup returns CDR1 KGHDR and CDR2 SFDVKD. With V trimmed by 9 bases and J by 5 bases, 10 bases remained unmatched. The CDR3 loop is CATGETGGVGDTQYF. The CDR3 coding sequence is TGTGCCACCGGGGAGACAGGGGGCGTGGGAGATACGCAGTATTTT.

The J gene is TRBJ1-2, the V gene TRBV28; the D gene is possibly TRBD1 (6 bases). Germline V lookup: CDR1 MDHEN, CDR2 SYDVKM. The CDR3 length is 15 residues. V lost 4 bases and J lost 4, with 16 bases in between. The CDR3 region is CASSSRGGHFYGYTF. In nucleotides, the CDR3 is TGTGCCAGCAGTTCCCGGGGGGGACACTTCTATGGCTACACCTTC.

This chain links TRBV5-1 with TRBJ2-3; 12 bases match TRBD1. Germline CDR1 SGHRS, CDR2 YFSETQ. J gave up 4 bases and V 4 bases, and 4 bases lay outside the gene matches. This CDR3 has 15 residues. This chain's CDR3 is CASSGGTGGPDTQYF. The CDR3 nucleotides are TGCGCCAGCAGCGGAGGGACAGGGGGCCCAGATACGCAGTATTTT. Full variable domain (missing parts from reference TRBV5-1 and TRBJ2-3): KAGVTQTPRYLIKTRGQQVTLSCSPISGHRSVSWYQQTPGQGLQFLFEYFSETQRNKGNFPGRFSGRQFSNSRSEMNVSTLELGDSALYLCASSGGTGGPDTQYFGPGTRLTVL.

CDR3 protein: CSVREGVNSPLHF. The CDR3 region has the DNA TGCAGCGTTCGAGAGGGTGTCAATTCACCCCTCCACTTT. The genes are TRBV29-1 and TRBJ1-6; no clear D. Germline V lookup: CDR1 SQVTM, CDR2 ANQGSEA. The CDR3 runs 13 residues. V gave up 5 bases and J gave up 7 bases, with 12 bases separating them.

The V and J genes are TRBV5-6 and TRBJ1-4; 7 nucleotides agree with TRBD1. Trimming took 4 bases from V and 3 from J; bases not matched to a gene: 9. This CDR3 spans 16 amino acids. The V gene's germline CDR1 is SGHDT and CDR2 YYEEEE. Written as DNA, the CDR3 is TGTGCCAGCAGCATAAACAGGGGATGGGCTAATGAAAAACTGTTTTTT. Residues: CASSINRGWANEKLFF.

This clone occurred a few times. The V and J genes are TRBV10-3 and TRBJ1-1; the D is unclear. Germline V gene data show CDR1 as ENHRY and CDR2 as SYGVKD. This CDR3 has 18 amino acids. V lost 0 bases and J lost 1, with 18 bases in between. CDR3 region: CAISESIASWAANTEAFF. The DNA for the CDR3 is TGTGCCATCAGTGAGTCGATAGCGTCGTGGGCAGCGAACACTGAAGCTTTCTTT.

The chain links TRBV19 to TRBJ2-7; 8 bases match TRBD2. The J segment lost 3 bases and the V segment lost 5 bases, leaving 12 bases of the junction unmatched. Germline V gives CDR1 LNHDA, CDR2 SQIVND (reference sequence). This CDR3 has 16 residues. The CDR3 nucleotides read TGTGCCAGTAGTGGGGGAGGCAGCGGGAGTATCTACGAGCAGTACTTC. Amino acids: CASSGGGSGSIYEQYF. The full variable domain, completed using reference TRBV19 and TRBJ2-7, is DGGITQSPKYLFRKEGQNVTLSCEQNLNHDAMYWYRQDPGQGLRLIYYSQIVNDFQKGDIAEGYSVSREKKESFPLTVTSAQKNPTAFYLCASSGGGSGSIYEQYFGPGTRLTVT.